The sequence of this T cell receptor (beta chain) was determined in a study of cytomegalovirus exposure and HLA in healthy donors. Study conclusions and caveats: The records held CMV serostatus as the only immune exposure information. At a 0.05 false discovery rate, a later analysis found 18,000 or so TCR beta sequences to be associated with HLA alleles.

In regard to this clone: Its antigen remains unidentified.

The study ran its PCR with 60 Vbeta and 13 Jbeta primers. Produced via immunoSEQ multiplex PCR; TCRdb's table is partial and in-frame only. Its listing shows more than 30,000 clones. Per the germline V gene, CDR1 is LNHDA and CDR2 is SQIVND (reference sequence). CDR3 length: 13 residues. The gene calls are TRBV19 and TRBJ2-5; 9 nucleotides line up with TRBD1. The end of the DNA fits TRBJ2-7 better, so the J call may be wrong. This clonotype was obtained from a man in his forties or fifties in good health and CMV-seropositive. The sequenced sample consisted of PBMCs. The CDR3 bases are TGTGCCAGTAGTGGAGACAGGGGGTACGAGCAGTACTTC. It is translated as CASSGDRGYEQYF.